These 5 T cell receptor beta chains were all obtained from the same sample, sequenced in a study of cytomegalovirus exposure and HLA in healthy donors. A multiplex PCR was run with 60 Vbeta primers and 13 Jbeta primers. The repertoire was sequenced with immunoSEQ multiplex PCR; TCRdb's copy has only in-frame clones and lacks some. The sample lists approximately 150,000 clones, about two thirds occurring once. The material sequenced was PBMCs. These receptors came from a man aged 30 to 45 in good health and CMV-seropositive.

This clone has only a few counts. The chain uses TRBV6-1 and TRBJ1-2, with TRBD1 matching 9 bases. V was clipped by 5 bases and J by 6 bases; unmatched bases: 7. This CDR3 spans 14 amino acids. Germline CDR1 is MNHNS and CDR2 is SASEGT. The CDR3 nucleotides read TGTGCCAGCAGTAACCGGGACAGGGATGATGGCTACACCTTC. Translation: CASSNRDRDDGYTF.

The V gene is TRBV27, the J gene TRBJ2-3; 7 bases align to TRBD1. J lost 4 bases, V lost 6 bases, and 4 bases had no gene match. The CDR3 covers 13 residues. Germline CDR1 and CDR2: MNHEY and SMNVEV (reference sequence). The CDR3 here is CASSYRGPDTQYF. In DNA form, the CDR3 reads TGTGCCAGCAGCTACAGGGGCCCAGATACGCAGTATTTT.

The chain uses TRBV7-3 and TRBJ1-1; TRBD1 is a possible D gene (5 bases). Trimming stripped 5 bases from V and 0 bases from J, with 13 bases between. The CDR3 totals 15 residues. The V gene's germline CDR1 is SGHTA and CDR2 FQGTGA. CDR3 region: CASSPTTEMNTEAFF. In nucleotides, the CDR3 is TGTGCCAGCAGCCCGACGACAGAGATGAACACTGAAGCTTTCTTT.

This clone has a handful of counts. The chain links TRBV5-4 to TRBJ2-1; tentative D call: TRBD2 (6 bases). Trimming cost V 4 bases and J 9 bases, with 20 bases left between them. The CDR3 sequence is 15 residues long. The germline gives CDR1 SGHNT, CDR2 YYREEE (reference sequence). CDR3 coding DNA: TGTGCCAGCAGCCCCGAATCGGGAGCCATGGGTGAGCAGTTCTTC. It encodes CASSPESGAMGEQFF. Drawing the rest from reference TRBV5-4 and TRBJ2-1, the complete variable domain is ETGVTQSPTHLIKTRGQQVTLRCSSQSGHNTVSWYQQALGQGPQFIFQYYREEENGRGNFPPRFSGLQFPNYSSELNVNALELDDSALYLCASSPESGAMGEQFFGPGTRLTVL.

This clone was found a few times. Written as DNA, the CDR3 is TGTGCCAGCAGCTCTGGACGGGGTGCAGCTTTCTTT. Protein: CASSSGRGAAFF. The chain employs TRBV5-8 and TRBJ1-1, with D unresolved. The germline V and J ends were trimmed by 3 bases and 10 bases, with 13 bases remaining between them. This CDR3 has 12 residues. Per the germline V gene, CDR1 is SGHTS and CDR2 is YDEGEE.